What follows are 18 T cell receptor beta chains derived from one specimen sequenced in a study of blood T cell repertoires in COVID-19. Clones were read by immunoSEQ multiplex PCR, and TCRdb kept only the in-frame ones, dropping some. The sample carries under 130,000 clones, 80% to 90% recorded once. The source material was peripheral blood. Source of these receptors: a woman aged 60-70 years with acute or convalescent COVID-19.

The V call is TRBV5-5, the J call TRBJ1-1; D uncertain. The CDR3 covers 14 residues. The V end was cut by 2 bases, the J end by 0 bases, with 8 bases between. Germline V gene data show CDR1 as SGHKS and CDR2 as YYEKEE (reference sequence). CDR3 coding DNA: TGTGCCAGCAGCTTCGGGTTACTGAACACTGAAGCTTTCTTT. This sequence encodes CASSFGLLNTEAFF.

V gene TRBV12-3 or TRBV12-4 combines with J gene TRBJ1-2; no clear D. The CDR3 is 13 residues long. Trimming removed 4 bases at V and 0 bases at J, with 6 bases between. The CDR3 reads CASSSTPNYGYTF. The DNA of the CDR3 is TGTGCCAGCAGTTCGACACCTAACTATGGCTACACCTTC.

The V gene is TRBV5-4, the J gene TRBJ1-1, with D tentatively TRBD1 (5 bases). Germline values: CDR1 SGHNT, CDR2 YYREEE (reference sequence). Deletions cut 4 bases from V and 1 base from J, with 14 bases between. The CDR3 loop spans 15 amino acids. As DNA, the CDR3 is TGTGCCAGCAGCGCAGCCTCAGGGTGGAACACTGAAGCTTTCTTT. The encoded protein is CASSAASGWNTEAFF.

This rearrangement joins TRBV6-6 to TRBJ1-2, with D tentatively TRBD1 (6 bases). V was trimmed by 4 bases and J by 4 bases, leaving 16 bases between them. This CDR3 is 15 amino acids long. The germline V gene has CDR1 MNHNY and CDR2 SVGAGI (reference sequence). The CDR3, as DNA: TGTGCCAGCAGTTTCAATCAGGGGTACAGCTATGGCTACACCTTC. It specifies CASSFNQGYSYGYTF.

The CDR3 nucleotides are TGTGCCACCCAAGTGGGGGGGCCAAGGACTGAAGCTTTCTTT. It encodes CATQVGGPRTEAFF. V is TRBV19 and J is TRBJ1-1; TRBD1 is a possible D gene (6 bases). The ends were cut back, 10 bases at V and 5 bases at J, with 20 bases in the middle. The CDR3 sequence is 14 residues long. Germline V gene lookup returns CDR1 LNHDA and CDR2 SQIVND (reference sequence).

The chain combines TRBV28 with TRBJ1-1, with D perhaps TRBD1 (5 bases). Trimming shortened V by 4 bases and J by 5 bases, and 14 bases separated the two germline ends. The germline V gene encodes CDR1 MDHEN and CDR2 SYDVKM. The CDR3 is 14 amino acids. CDR3: CASSSPPGGTEAFF. In DNA form, the CDR3 reads TGTGCCAGCAGTTCTCCTCCCGGGGGGACTGAAGCTTTCTTT.

V usage is TRBV5-4 and J usage is TRBJ1-1; a weak D match, TRBD1 (5 bases). Germline V gene lookup returns CDR1 SGHNT and CDR2 YYREEE (reference sequence). The germline V and J ends were trimmed by 5 bases and 0 bases, with 17 bases remaining between them. The CDR3 runs to 16 residues. CDR3 nucleotide sequence: TGTGCCAGCAGTCGGGGGGGGTCCCTGCTGAACACTGAAGCTTTCTTT. It is translated as CASSRGGSLLNTEAFF.

The chain joins TRBV2 to TRBJ1-1; no firm D call. Trimming shortened V by 1 base and J by 6 bases, and 6 bases separated the two germline ends. This CDR3 comprises 12 residues. Germline assignment: CDR1 SNHLY and CDR2 FYNNEI. CDR3 coding DNA: TGTGCCAGCAGTGAAGAGAGCCCTGAAGCTTTCTTT. Amino acids: CASSEESPEAFF. Looking up the rest from reference TRBV2 and TRBJ1-1 gives the full variable domain: EPEVTQTPSHQVTQMGQEVILRCVPISNHLYFYWYRQILGQKVEFLVSFYNNEISEKSEIFDDQFSVERPDGSNFTLKIRSTKLEDSAMYFCASSEESPEAFFGQGTRLTVV.

This chain uses TRBV4-2 with TRBJ1-4; D may be TRBD1 (6 bases). The CDR3 extends over 16 amino acids. Trimming stripped 6 bases from V and 10 bases from J, with 24 bases between. Germline-derived CDR1 and CDR2 are LGHNA and YNFKEQ. The CDR3 DNA sequence: TGTGCCAGCAGTTCCGACTCAGGGGCATTTACACCAAAACTGTTTTTT. The encoded protein is CASSSDSGAFTPKLFF.

The rearrangement uses TRBV30 and TRBJ1-2; D uncertain. The CDR3 contains 13 residues. V lost 0 bases to trimming and J lost 2 bases, with 7 bases between them. Germline V gives CDR1 GTSNPN, CDR2 SVGIG (reference sequence). The CDR3 protein is CAWSVHGNYGYTF. The CDR3 DNA sequence: TGTGCCTGGAGTGTACACGGGAACTATGGCTACACCTTC.

The rearrangement links TRBV6-5 to TRBJ1-2; D may be TRBD1 (5 bases). V was shortened by 5 bases and J by 9 bases, with 13 bases between the two germline ends. There are 12 residues in the CDR3. Per the germline V gene, CDR1 is MNHEY and CDR2 is SVGAGI. CDR3: CASSPGGGRYTF. As DNA, the CDR3 is TGTGCCAGCAGTCCCGGGGGGGGTCGCTACACCTTC.

The chain couples TRBV29-1 to TRBJ2-3; TRBD2 aligns across 9 bases. CDR1 and CDR2 (germline): SQVTM, ANQGSEA. CDR3 length equals 14 residues. V lost 4 bases and J lost 5; bases outside the gene matches: 7. As DNA, the CDR3 is TGCAGCGTTGTTAATAGCGGGAGTGGAGATACGCAGTATTTT. It is translated as CSVVNSGSGDTQYF.

This chain uses TRBV9 with TRBJ2-6; 9 bases align to TRBD1. The CDR3 contains 19 residues. V dropped 4 bases and J dropped 0; count of bases not matched to a gene: 11. Germline CDR1 and CDR2: SGDLS and YYNGEE. The CDR3 sequence: CASSLTGTGFGSGANVLTF. In DNA, the CDR3 is TGTGCCAGCAGCCTAACCGGGACAGGGTTTGGCTCTGGGGCCAACGTCCTGACTTTC.

This rearrangement joins TRBV6-6 to TRBJ2-7; D may be TRBD2 (5 bases). V was cut by 6 bases and J by 9 bases, with 12 bases left in between. The CDR3 length is 11 residues. From germline, CDR1 is MNHNY and CDR2 SVGAGI (reference sequence). CDR3 nucleotide sequence: TGTGCCAGCAGCCCCGGACTCGGGCAGTACGTC. Its protein is CASSPGLGQYV.

The chain employs TRBV5-1 and TRBJ2-2, with 7 bases aligning to TRBD2. This CDR3 comprises 17 residues. J lost 2 bases, V lost 0 bases, and 7 bases had no gene match. The germline CDR1 and CDR2 sequences are SGHRS and YFSETQ. The CDR3 nucleotides read TGCGCCAGCAGCTTGGGGGACTACACTCTAAACACCGGGGAGCTGTTTTTT. Protein product: CASSLGDYTLNTGELFF.

The V gene is TRBV18, the J gene TRBJ2-1, with TRBD2 identical over 7 bases. The CDR3 runs 13 residues. The V and J ends lost 3 bases and 10 bases, in that order; junction bases with no gene match: 6. From germline, CDR1 is KGHSH and CDR2 LQKENI. In nucleotides, the CDR3 is TGTGCCAGCTCACCGGCGGGGGTCGGAGAGCAGTTCTTC. This encodes CASSPAGVGEQFF.

The genes are TRBV14 and TRBJ1-2; no clear D. Germline V gene lookup returns CDR1 SGHDN and CDR2 FVKESK. Trimming took off 3 bases at V and 9 bases at J, with 17 bases between the two ends. The CDR3 runs 14 residues. The CDR3 DNA is TGTGCCAGCAGCCATGTGCGGCAGAAAAATAGCTACACCTTC. This codes for CASSHVRQKNSYTF.

The rearrangement links TRBV24-1 to TRBJ1-1; a possible D gene is TRBD1 (6 bases). CDR1 and CDR2 from the germline V gene are KGHDR and SFDVKD. V lost 8 bases, J lost 0 bases, and 12 bases lay in between. The CDR3 loop spans 14 amino acids. CDR3 residues: CATTSGAMNTEAFF. CDR3 DNA sequence: TGTGCCACCACCTCAGGGGCCATGAACACTGAAGCTTTCTTT.